A selection of T cell receptor beta chains follows, all from one sample in a study of blood T cell repertoires in COVID-19. Sequencing used immunoSEQ multiplex PCR; TCRdb keeps in-frame clones, though not all of them. The sample holds 100,000 or so clones; roughly 84% are singletons and the top ten take approximately 2%. Sequences were obtained from peripheral blood. These TCRs come from a man between 65 and 80 years old with active or convalescent COVID-19. The CDR3 runs from the conserved cysteine through the conserved F or W. D genes are given only for firm matches. The size of a clone is reported for some rows only, either as once, few or many, or as a class for expanded clones.

d_call: -; j_call: TRBJ2-5; v_call: TRBV21-1; clone_size: -; cdr3_aa: CASSFPRSGGADQETQYF; cdr3_nt: TGTGCCAGCAGCTTCCCTCGGAGCGGGGGGGCGGATCAAGAGACCCAGTACTTC
d_call: TRBD1; j_call: TRBJ1-5; v_call: TRBV6-5; clone_size: -; cdr3_aa: CASSRTGGGNQPQHF; cdr3_nt: TGTGCCAGCAGTCGAACAGGGGGCGGCAATCAGCCCCAGCATTTT
d_call: -; j_call: TRBJ1-1; v_call: TRBV18; clone_size: -; cdr3_aa: CASSQVVSDRAFF; cdr3_nt: TGTGCCAGCTCGCAGGTAGTCTCGGATCGGGCTTTCTTT
d_call: -; j_call: TRBJ2-7; v_call: TRBV5-7; clone_size: -; cdr3_aa: CASSLEVREQYF; cdr3_nt: TGTGCCAGCAGCTTGGAAGTGCGCGAGCAGTACTTC
d_call: -; j_call: TRBJ2-1; v_call: TRBV21-1; clone_size: -; cdr3_aa: CASSRTSGGPHNEQFF; cdr3_nt: TGTGCCAGCAGCCGGACTAGCGGGGGGCCCCACAATGAGCAGTTCTTC
d_call: -; j_call: TRBJ1-2; v_call: TRBV18; clone_size: -; cdr3_aa: CASSPREADYGYTF; cdr3_nt: TGTGCCAGCTCACCGAGGGAGGCGGACTATGGCTACACCTTC
d_call: -; j_call: TRBJ1-6; v_call: TRBV5-6; clone_size: -; cdr3_aa: CASSGNGLGGIYNSPLHF; cdr3_nt: TGTGCCAGCAGCGGAAACGGATTAGGGGGTATCTATAATTCACCCCTCCACTTT
d_call: -; j_call: TRBJ1-2; v_call: TRBV2; clone_size: few; cdr3_aa: CASSESEQTYGYTF; cdr3_nt: TGTGCCAGCAGTGAATCGGAACAGACCTATGGCTACACCTTC
d_call: -; j_call: TRBJ2-6; v_call: TRBV5-1; clone_size: -; cdr3_aa: CASSRDSPGANVLTF; cdr3_nt: TGCGCCAGCAGCCGAGACAGTCCCGGGGCCAACGTCCTGACTTTC
d_call: -; j_call: TRBJ2-1; v_call: TRBV18; clone_size: once; cdr3_aa: CASSETVPSYNEQFF; cdr3_nt: TGTGCCAGCTCAGAGACAGTTCCCTCCTACAATGAGCAGTTCTTC
d_call: -; j_call: TRBJ2-1; v_call: TRBV28; clone_size: -; cdr3_aa: CASQEGGHWINEQFF; cdr3_nt: TGTGCCAGCCAAGAGGGGGGGCACTGGATCAATGAGCAGTTCTTC
d_call: -; j_call: TRBJ1-5; v_call: TRBV12-3/TRBV12-4; clone_size: -; cdr3_aa: CASTPGRYRPQHF; cdr3_nt: TGTGCCAGCACCCCAGGGCGGTATCGGCCCCAGCATTTT
d_call: TRBD1; j_call: TRBJ1-5; v_call: TRBV4-1; clone_size: -; cdr3_aa: CASSQPDRDGQPQHF; cdr3_nt: TGCGCCAGCAGCCAACCGGACAGGGATGGTCAGCCCCAGCATTTT
d_call: TRBD2; j_call: TRBJ2-1; v_call: TRBV5-1; clone_size: -; cdr3_aa: CASSPGGANEQFF; cdr3_nt: TGCGCCAGCAGCCCGGGGGGGGCCAATGAGCAGTTCTTC
d_call: -; j_call: TRBJ1-2; v_call: TRBV6-5; clone_size: -; cdr3_aa: CASSQTTANYGYTF; cdr3_nt: TGTGCCAGCAGCCAAACGACAGCTAACTATGGCTACACCTTC
d_call: -; j_call: TRBJ1-1; v_call: TRBV12-3/TRBV12-4; clone_size: -; cdr3_aa: CASSSMNTEAFF; cdr3_nt: TGTGCCAGCAGTTCCATGAACACTGAAGCTTTCTTT
d_call: -; j_call: TRBJ1-1; v_call: TRBV3-1/TRBV3-2; clone_size: -; cdr3_aa: CASSQDIMRGAEAFF; cdr3_nt: TGTGCCAGCAGCCAAGATATTATGCGGGGTGCTGAAGCTTTCTTT
d_call: TRBD1; j_call: TRBJ1-1; v_call: TRBV10-3; clone_size: -; cdr3_aa: CAIKTGGNTEAFF; cdr3_nt: TGTGCCATCAAAACAGGGGGGAACACTGAAGCTTTCTTT
d_call: -; j_call: TRBJ2-2; v_call: TRBV18; clone_size: -; cdr3_aa: CASSPLSGVTGELFF; cdr3_nt: TGTGCCAGCTCACCCCTATCCGGAGTCACCGGGGAGCTGTTTTTT
d_call: -; j_call: TRBJ1-4; v_call: TRBV19; clone_size: -; cdr3_aa: CASSWIPRGEKLLF; cdr3_nt: TGTGCCAGTAGTTGGATACCCCGGGGTGAAAAACTGCTTTTT
d_call: -; j_call: TRBJ1-4; v_call: TRBV28; clone_size: -; cdr3_aa: CASSPPGPIWGREKLFF; cdr3_nt: TGTGCCAGCAGCCCGCCAGGGCCTATCTGGGGCCGTGAAAAACTGTTTTTT
d_call: -; j_call: TRBJ1-5; v_call: TRBV6-5; clone_size: -; cdr3_aa: CASSYEGGQPQHF; cdr3_nt: TGTGCCAGCAGTTACGAGGGCGGGCAGCCCCAGCATTTT